The clone carrying this T cell receptor (beta chain) was seen ten or more times. Its antigen remains unidentified. TCRdb analysed the 5' RACE reads with MiXCR anew, one entry per CDR3 protein. Among around 510,000 distinct CDR3 sequences listed, roughly an eighth were seen once. The data belong to a study of identical twins. Study-level findings and limits: In beta out-of-frame sequences, the excess sharing between twins was weaker. The more abundant beta clonotypes in cord blood had fewer insertions, and memory repertoires did not show this.

The CDR3 covers 14 residues. The V gene lost 4 bases and the J gene lost 2 bases, with 11 bases spanning the gap. This sample also appeared in a second study, on yellow fever vaccine responses in identical twins.

Input material: CD4+ T cells sorted from blood. This rearrangement joins TRBV12-3 or TRBV12-4 to TRBJ2-5, with D possibly matching TRBD1 (6 bases). The receptor was isolated from a woman younger than 30 in good health. In DNA, the CDR3 is TGTGCCAGCAGTTCTGGACAGATACAAGAGACCCAGTACTTC. As protein: CASSSGQIQETQYF.